Shown below are 11 T cell receptor beta chains from a single sample sequenced in a study of regulatory T cells. Study-wide results and caveats: In CD3G-deficient patients, conventional CD4+ T cells were enriched for hydrophobic CDR3 residues at positions 6 and 7.

The primer mix had 52 TRBV and 13 TRBJ primers. Data came from immunoSEQ multiplex PCR; TCRdb stores just in-frame clones and leaves some out. The sample consists of about 30,000 clones, 92% of them appearing once. No antigen is known for these receptors. The sequenced material came from conventional CD4+ T cells sorted from blood. These receptors were collected from a person in their late teens or twenties with CD3G deficiency.

J is TRBJ1-2 and V is TRBV5-1, with D uncertain. Germline CDR1 and CDR2: SGHRS and YFSETQ. The CDR3 is 13 amino acids. V lost 2 bases, J lost 2 bases, and 7 bases lay in between. CDR3 sequence: CASSFGLNYGYTF. In DNA form, the CDR3 reads TGCGCCAGCAGCTTCGGGCTCAACTATGGCTACACCTTC.

This chain connects TRBV2 to TRBJ1-3; D perhaps matches TRBD1 (5 bases). The germline V gene encodes CDR1 SNHLY and CDR2 FYNNEI. The CDR3 spans 13 residues. Trimming took 6 bases from V and 0 from J, leaving 6 bases between them. The CDR3 reads CASRRGSGNTIYF. Written as DNA, the CDR3 is TGTGCCAGCAGAAGGGGCTCTGGAAACACCATATATTTT.

The chain carries TRBV5-1 and TRBJ1-1; no reliable D call. The CDR3 sequence is 13 residues long. In germline, CDR1 is SGHRS, CDR2 YFSETQ. V gave up 0 bases and J gave up 9 bases, with 12 bases separating them. CDR3 sequence reads: CASSLVGLSKAFF. The CDR3 region has the DNA TGCGCCAGCAGCTTGGTGGGCCTGAGCAAAGCTTTCTTT.

The rearrangement links TRBV4-1 to TRBJ2-2; 7 nucleotides match TRBD2. V lost 4 bases, J lost 5 bases, and 22 bases stayed unmatched. This CDR3 comprises 20 residues. The germline CDR1 and CDR2 sequences are MGHRA and YSYEKL. The CDR3 DNA follows: TGCGCCAGCAGCCGATTACTCGAAAGCGGGGTAAAGAGAGGGACCGGGGAGCTGTTTTTT. Translated, it gives CASSRLLESGVKRGTGELFF.

The CDR3 DNA follows: TGTGCCAGCAGGGCCGGAACTAGCGGGCCAGATACGCAGTATTTT. This translates into CASRAGTSGPDTQYF. The V gene is TRBV6-1, the J gene TRBJ2-3; TRBD2 aligns across 9 bases. J gave up 4 bases and V 6 bases, and 8 bases lay outside the gene matches. Germline assignment: CDR1 MNHNS and CDR2 SASEGT. This CDR3 region has 15 residues.

The chain carries TRBV18 and TRBJ1-2; no clear D gene. Trimming removed 3 bases at V and 0 bases at J, with 11 bases between. In germline, CDR1 is KGHSH, CDR2 LQKENI. The CDR3 length is 15 residues. The DNA for the CDR3 is TGTGCCAGCTCACCCAAAGAAGGCTCTAACTATGGCTACACCTTC. This translates into CASSPKEGSNYGYTF. The whole variable domain, remainder taken from reference TRBV18 and TRBJ1-2, is NAGVMQNPRHLVRRRGQEARLRCSPMKGHSHVYWYRQLPEEGLKFMVYLQKENIIDESGMPKERFSAEFPKEGPSILRIQQVVRGDSAAYFCASSPKEGSNYGYTFGSGTRLTVV.

The chain is built from TRBV18 and TRBJ2-1; D gene ambiguous. The germline V and J ends were trimmed by 3 bases and 5 bases, with 5 bases remaining between them. The germline V gene encodes CDR1 KGHSH and CDR2 LQKENI. The CDR3 is 12 amino acids. In DNA, the CDR3 is TGTGCCAGCTCACCGGTTGACAATGAGCAGTTCTTC. Residues: CASSPVDNEQFF.

The rearrangement links TRBV5-1 to TRBJ2-1, with D possibly called TRBD1 or TRBD2 (6 bases each). Trimming left V 5 bases short and J 3 bases short, with 15 bases between. This CDR3 spans 15 amino acids. Germline V gene sequence: CDR1 SGHRS, CDR2 YFSETQ. CDR3 nucleotide sequence: TGCGCCAGCAGTAAGGGGGGAGAAAGCTACAATGAGCAGTTCTTC. It yields the protein CASSKGGESYNEQFF.

The rearrangement joins TRBV6-1 to TRBJ1-2, with a tentative D call TRBD1 (6 bases). The V end lost 3 bases, the J end lost 4 bases, and 18 bases lay between the germline ends. The CDR3 covers 16 residues. The germline V gene has CDR1 MNHNS and CDR2 SASEGT. Here the CDR3 DNA reads TGTGCCAGCAGTGATCGCAACAGGGCCCGATTCTATGGCTACACCTTC. Residues: CASSDRNRARFYGYTF.

This sequence joins TRBV11-2 and TRBJ1-6; D might be TRBD1 (5 bases). V was pared by 5 bases and J by 4 bases, with 12 bases between. The CDR3 spans 15 residues. Germline CDR1 is SGHAT and CDR2 is FQNNGV. In DNA, the CDR3 is TGTGCCAGCAGCCCCGGGGACCGATATAATTCACCCCTCCACTTT. Residues: CASSPGDRYNSPLHF.

The gene calls are TRBV28 and TRBJ1-4, with TRBD1 matching over 8 bases. CDR3 length: 15 residues. Germline-derived CDR1 and CDR2 are MDHEN and SYDVKM. J was trimmed by 8 bases and V by 4 bases; bases with no gene match: 9. CDR3 sequence: CASSSGQGSHEKLFF. CDR3 coding DNA: TGTGCCAGCAGTTCTGGACAGGGTAGCCACGAAAAACTGTTTTTT. The variable domain in full, completed from reference TRBV28 and TRBJ1-4, reads DVKVTQSSRYLVKRTGEKVFLECVQDMDHENMFWYRQDPGLGLRLIYFSYDVKMKEKGDIPEGYSVSREKKERFSLILESASTNQTSMYLCASSSGQGSHEKLFFGSGTQLSVL.